This TCR beta chain came from a study of neurological immune-mediated disorders. The length of the CDR3 is 16 residues. CDR1 and CDR2 (germline): SGHVS, FQNEAQ. Trimming stripped 4 bases from V and 4 bases from J, with 19 bases between. This clonotype was found many times. In TCRdb, the 5' RACE reads were re-called with MiXCR into one record per CDR3 protein. The sample gives tens of thousands of distinct CDR3 sequences, roughly 17% of which show up once; approximately 15% is in the top ten. V usage is TRBV7-8 and J usage is TRBJ1-1, with a weak D call TRBD1 (5 bases). The sample comprised PBMCs. The sequence was obtained from a woman aged 40 to 50 in good health. The CDR3 loop is CASSSARIGVGTEAFF. In DNA, the CDR3 is TGTGCCAGCAGCTCCGCTCGAATAGGGGTAGGCACTGAAGCTTTCTTT.